One and the same sample provided the 17 T cell receptor beta chains below, sequenced in a study of T cells in Graves' hyperthyroidism and ophthalmopathy. There were TCR beta CDR3 regions amplified from RNA transcripts. HTBI primers were used for first-round RT-PCR of the TCR CDR3. TCRdb processed the multiplex PCR reads anew with MiXCR; each CDR3 protein has one entry. The sample yields roughly 700,000 distinct CDR3 sequences, roughly 17% seen once. The material sequenced was blood. These receptors all come from a man aged 50-60 years with Graves' hyperthyroidism.

This clonotype was seen ten or more times. This chain links TRBV27 with TRBJ2-7; D not resolved. The CDR3 covers 16 residues. The V and J ends lost 6 bases and 7 bases respectively, with 25 bases between them. Germline V lookup: CDR1 MNHEY, CDR2 SMNVEV (reference sequence). The CDR3 DNA sequence: TGTGCCAGCAGGCCCGGCAGTTCGGCGGCTTTAGTAGAGCAGTACTTC. This sequence encodes CASRPGSSAALVEQYF.

V and J are TRBV9 and TRBJ2-6, with unresolved D. Germline CDR1 and CDR2: SGDLS and YYNGEE. Trimming took off 6 bases at V and 0 bases at J, with 10 bases between the two ends. CDR3 length equals 15 residues. In DNA, the CDR3 is TGTGCCAGCACCGGAGCGCTCTCTGGGGCCAACGTCCTGACTTTC. Protein: CASTGALSGANVLTF.

The V gene is TRBV19, the J gene TRBJ2-5, with a tentative D call TRBD1 (5 bases). V was shortened by 2 bases and J by 2 bases, with 12 bases between the two germline ends. This CDR3 contains 15 residues. Germline V gives CDR1 LNHDA, CDR2 SQIVND (reference sequence). The CDR3 DNA is TGTGCCAGTAGTATAAAGGGCAGGGTACAAGAGACCCAGTACTTC. It encodes CASSIKGRVQETQYF. Drawing the rest from reference TRBV19 and TRBJ2-5, the complete variable domain is DGGITQSPKYLFRKEGQNVTLSCEQNLNHDAMYWYRQDPGQGLRLIYYSQIVNDFQKGDIAEGYSVSREKKESFPLTVTSAQKNPTAFYLCASSIKGRVQETQYFGPGTRLLVL.

In its sample, this clonotype was seen a few times. V usage is TRBV10-3 and J usage is TRBJ2-7; a possible D gene is TRBD2 (6 bases). Trimming pared 10 bases from V and 0 bases from J, leaving 19 bases between. CDR1 and CDR2 (germline): ENHRY, SYGVKD. This CDR3 is built from 15 residues. The DNA for the CDR3 is TGTGCCACCTCAACCTTAGCGGAGGACTCCTACGAGCAGTACTTC. This gives the protein CATSTLAEDSYEQYF.

This sequence joins TRBV30 and TRBJ1-5; no definite D call. Trimming took off 2 bases at V and 0 bases at J, with 5 bases between the two ends. Germline V gene lookup returns CDR1 GTSNPN and CDR2 SVGIG (reference sequence). The CDR3 totals 13 residues. The CDR3 sequence: CAWSKSSNQPQHF. The CDR3 coding sequence is TGTGCCTGGAGTAAATCTAGCAATCAGCCCCAGCATTTT.

At least ten counts were recorded for this clonotype. The V gene is TRBV27, the J gene TRBJ2-5, with a tentative D call TRBD2 (6 bases). The CDR3 consists of 13 residues. The V end lost 7 bases, the J end lost 5 bases, and 14 bases lay between the germline ends. Germline V gene data show CDR1 as MNHEY and CDR2 as SMNVEV (reference sequence). The CDR3 coding sequence is TGTGCCAGCACCGGAGGGCCGAGGGAGACCCAGTACTTC. It encodes CASTGGPRETQYF.

The chain combines TRBV6-4 with TRBJ1-5, with TRBD1 as a possible D gene (5 bases). The length of the CDR3 is 14 residues. Trimming left V 6 bases short and J 2 bases short, with 11 bases between. CDR1 is MRHNA and CDR2 is SNTAGT in the germline V gene. The CDR3 nucleotides are TGTGCCAGCAGCTCCCGGGACGGCAATCAGCCCCAGCATTTT. This encodes CASSSRDGNQPQHF.

This clonotype appeared a few times. The rearrangement uses TRBV28 and TRBJ2-3; TRBD2 matches at 7 bases. After removal of 4 bases from V and 2 bases from J, the junction contained 6 bases not matched to a gene. Germline V gene lookup returns CDR1 MDHEN and CDR2 SYDVKM. There are 15 residues in the CDR3. The CDR3 nucleotides read TGTGCCAGCAGTTCCTCTAGCGGTCCCACAGATACGCAGTATTTT. Its translation: CASSSSSGPTDTQYF.

The chain couples TRBV4-3 to TRBJ2-7; possible D gene TRBD2, 5 bases. Germline-derived CDR1 and CDR2 are LGHNA and YSLEER. The CDR3 is 15 residues long. With 3 bases removed from V and 4 bases from J, the gap between germline ends came to 16 bases. The CDR3 DNA reads as TGCGCCAGCAGCCAGGGGATGGGAGCGGATTACGAGCAGTACTTC. Translating gives CASSQGMGADYEQYF.

The chain combines TRBV28 with TRBJ1-1; D is unresolved. This CDR3 has 14 amino acids. Germline V gene sequence: CDR1 MDHEN, CDR2 SYDVKM. The germline V and J ends were trimmed by 4 bases and 3 bases, with 12 bases remaining between them. The chain's CDR3 is CASSSHTDHTEAFF. The CDR3 region has the DNA TGTGCCAGCAGTTCCCACACGGACCACACTGAAGCTTTCTTT.

Many counts were recorded for this clonotype. V usage is TRBV28 and J usage is TRBJ2-7; D might be TRBD1 (6 bases). Germline CDR1 and CDR2: MDHEN and SYDVKM. This CDR3 has 14 amino acids. V lost 2 bases to trimming and J lost 2 bases, with 10 bases between them. The CDR3 protein is CASSLVRGTYEQYF. CDR3 bases: TGTGCCAGCAGTTTAGTCAGGGGAACCTACGAGCAGTACTTC. The whole variable domain, filled in from reference TRBV28 and TRBJ2-7, reads DVKVTQSSRYLVKRTGEKVFLECVQDMDHENMFWYRQDPGLGLRLIYFSYDVKMKEKGDIPEGYSVSREKKERFSLILESASTNQTSMYLCASSLVRGTYEQYFGPGTRLTVT.

This clonotype was picked up many times. The CDR3 region is CASSVDPALYNSPLHF. The CDR3 coding sequence is TGTGCCAGCAGCGTAGATCCGGCCCTGTATAATTCACCCCTCCACTTT. This rearrangement joins TRBV9 to TRBJ1-6; D not certain. The CDR3 is 16 amino acids. V lost 0 bases, J lost 4 bases, and 11 bases lay in between. Germline V CDR1 and CDR2: SGDLS, YYNGEE.

The chain is built from TRBV5-6 and TRBJ2-5; 11 nucleotides line up with TRBD2. The CDR3 has 17 residues. Unmatched junction bases numbered 6, after V lost 0 bases and J lost 2 bases. The germline gives CDR1 SGHDT, CDR2 YYEEEE. The CDR3 region has the DNA TGTGCCAGCAGCTTGGAGGCTAGCGGGAGGTCTCAAGAGACCCAGTACTTC. It is translated as CASSLEASGRSQETQYF.

This clonotype was seen at least ten times. The V gene is TRBV7-3, the J gene TRBJ2-1; D might be TRBD1 or TRBD2, each matching 5 bases. The CDR3 runs 16 residues. Trimming pared 5 bases from V and 4 bases from J, leaving 18 bases between. Germline V lookup: CDR1 SGHTA, CDR2 FQGTGA. The CDR3 here is CASSMGPGREYNEQFF. The CDR3 DNA reads as TGTGCCAGCAGCATGGGACCGGGACGGGAATACAATGAGCAGTTCTTC.

This clonotype came up many times. V is TRBV12-3 or TRBV12-4 and J is TRBJ2-5, with D uncertain. Trimming stripped 2 bases from V and 2 bases from J, with 9 bases between. The CDR3 sequence is 14 residues long. The chain's CDR3 is CASSLSLTQETQYF. CDR3 sequence (DNA): TGTGCCAGCAGTTTATCACTAACACAAGAGACCCAGTACTTC.

In the case of this clonotype: One end of the junction is discordant with germline, which a read error may explain. The J gene is TRBJ1-1, the V gene TRBV9; no reliable D call. The germline CDR1 and CDR2 sequences are SGDLS and YYNGEE. The CDR3 runs to 15 residues. For the CDR3, the DNA is TGTGCCAGCAGCGTAGGTCGGACCCACGGCACTGAAGCTTCCTTT. Amino acid sequence: CASSVGRTHGTEASF.

This clonotype was found many times. The chain combines TRBV28 with TRBJ2-1; D unclear. Deletions cut 5 bases from V and 13 bases from J, with 15 bases between. Germline CDR1 and CDR2: MDHEN and SYDVKM. This CDR3 has 12 residues. The CDR3 coding sequence is TGTGCCAGCAGTGCGTCTGCCACCGACCAGTTCTTC. It is translated as CASSASATDQFF.